This TCR beta chain was observed in a study of vaccination effects on CD4 cells after COVID-19. Study-level background: Either the BNT162b2 or mRNA-1273 vaccine was given to participants in two doses.

The ViraFEST assay expanded antigen-specific CD4+ T cells with viral peptide pools before sequencing. Following 10 days of culture, CD4+ T cells were isolated. The person had PCR-confirmed SARS-CoV-2 infection between March and December 2020. The culture medium for 1.5 million to 2.5 million PBMC per well included about 9.2 IU/ml IL-2 and around 10 ug/ml peptides. Turning to this clone: Its antigen is still unknown.

J was trimmed by 1 base and V by 3 bases; bases with no gene match: 5. In germline, CDR1 is SGHRS, CDR2 YFSETQ. The CDR3 has 15 amino acids. Generated by immunoSEQ multiplex PCR, the TCRdb table keeps only in-frame clones and is missing some. Found here are about 24,000 clones, approximately 76% of them singletons; the top ten hold 15% to 20%. The sequences come from CD4+ T cells from PBMCs cultured with SARS-CoV-2 spike peptides, collected before COVID-19 vaccination. V usage is TRBV5-1 and J usage is TRBJ2-7; 9 bases are a match to TRBD1. This receptor was taken from a human donor who had a prior SARS-CoV-2 infection. DNA for the CDR3: TGCGCCAGCAGCTCTGGACAGGGGTGGTCCTACGAGCAGTACTTC. Protein: CASSSGQGWSYEQYF.